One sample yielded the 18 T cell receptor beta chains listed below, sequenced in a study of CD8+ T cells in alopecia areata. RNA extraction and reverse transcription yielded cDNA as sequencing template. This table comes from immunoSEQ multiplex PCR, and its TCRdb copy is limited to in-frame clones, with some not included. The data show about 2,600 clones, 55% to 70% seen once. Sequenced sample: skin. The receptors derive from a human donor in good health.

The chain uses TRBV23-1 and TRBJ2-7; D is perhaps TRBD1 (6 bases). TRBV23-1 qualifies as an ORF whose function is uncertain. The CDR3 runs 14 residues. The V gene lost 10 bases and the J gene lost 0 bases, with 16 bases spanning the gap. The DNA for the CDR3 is TGCGCCAACCGGAGGACAGCGAGCTCCTACGAGCAGTACTTC. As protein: CANRRTASSYEQYF.

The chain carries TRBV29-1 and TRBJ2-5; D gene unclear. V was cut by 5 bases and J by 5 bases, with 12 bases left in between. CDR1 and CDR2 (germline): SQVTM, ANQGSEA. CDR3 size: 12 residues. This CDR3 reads CSVKPFGETQYF. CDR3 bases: TGCAGCGTTAAGCCGTTCGGGGAGACCCAGTACTTC.

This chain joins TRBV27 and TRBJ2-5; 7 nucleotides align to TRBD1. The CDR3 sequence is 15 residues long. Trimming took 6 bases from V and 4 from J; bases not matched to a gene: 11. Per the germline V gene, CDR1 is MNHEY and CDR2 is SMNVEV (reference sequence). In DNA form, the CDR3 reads TGTGCCAGCAGCTCGACATACAGGGGAGCAGAGACCCAGTACTTC. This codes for CASSSTYRGAETQYF.

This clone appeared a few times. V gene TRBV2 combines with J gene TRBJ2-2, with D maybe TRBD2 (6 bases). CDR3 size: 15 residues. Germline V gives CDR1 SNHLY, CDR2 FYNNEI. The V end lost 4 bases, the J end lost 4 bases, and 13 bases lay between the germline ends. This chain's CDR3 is CASSGGVRSTGELFF. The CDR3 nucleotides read TGTGCCAGCAGTGGCGGGGTCAGGAGCACCGGGGAGCTGTTTTTT. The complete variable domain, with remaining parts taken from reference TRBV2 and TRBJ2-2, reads EPEVTQTPSHQVTQMGQEVILRCVPISNHLYFYWYRQILGQKVEFLVSFYNNEISEKSEIFDDQFSVERPDGSNFTLKIRSTKLEDSAMYFCASSGGVRSTGELFFGEGSRLTVL.

This CDR3 reads CASSPHGTDRNQPQHF. The CDR3 DNA follows: TGTGCCAGCAGCCCACACGGGACGGACCGCAATCAGCCCCAGCATTTT. This rearrangement joins TRBV5-6 to TRBJ1-5, with D perhaps TRBD1 (5 bases). The ends were cut back, 4 bases at V and 2 bases at J, with 16 bases in the middle. In germline, CDR1 is SGHDT, CDR2 YYEEEE. The CDR3 is 16 amino acids.

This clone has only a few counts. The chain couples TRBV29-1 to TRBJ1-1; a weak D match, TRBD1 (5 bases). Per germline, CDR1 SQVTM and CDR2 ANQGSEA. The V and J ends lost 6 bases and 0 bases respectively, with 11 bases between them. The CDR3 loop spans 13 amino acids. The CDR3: CSVDGAMNTEAFF. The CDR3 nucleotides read TGCAGCGTCGACGGGGCTATGAACACTGAAGCTTTCTTT.

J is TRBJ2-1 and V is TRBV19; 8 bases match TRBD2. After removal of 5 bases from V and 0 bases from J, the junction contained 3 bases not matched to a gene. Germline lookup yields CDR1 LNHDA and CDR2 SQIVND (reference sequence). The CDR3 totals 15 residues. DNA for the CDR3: TGTGCCAGTAGTTTAGCGGGAACCTCCTACAATGAGCAGTTCTTC. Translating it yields CASSLAGTSYNEQFF.

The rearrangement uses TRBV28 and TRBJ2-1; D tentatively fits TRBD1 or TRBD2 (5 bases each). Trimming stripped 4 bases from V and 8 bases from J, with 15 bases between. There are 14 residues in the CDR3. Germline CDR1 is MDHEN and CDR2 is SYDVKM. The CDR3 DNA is TGTGCCAGCAGTTCACGGCCCGGGGCCGATGAGCAGTTCTTC. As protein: CASSSRPGADEQFF.

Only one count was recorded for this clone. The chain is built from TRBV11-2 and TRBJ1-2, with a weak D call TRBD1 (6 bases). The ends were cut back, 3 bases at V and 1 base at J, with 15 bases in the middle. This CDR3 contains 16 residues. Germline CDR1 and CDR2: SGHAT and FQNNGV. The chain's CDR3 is CASSFNKQGDNYGYTF. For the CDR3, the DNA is TGTGCCAGCAGCTTCAACAAACAGGGAGATAACTATGGCTACACCTTC.

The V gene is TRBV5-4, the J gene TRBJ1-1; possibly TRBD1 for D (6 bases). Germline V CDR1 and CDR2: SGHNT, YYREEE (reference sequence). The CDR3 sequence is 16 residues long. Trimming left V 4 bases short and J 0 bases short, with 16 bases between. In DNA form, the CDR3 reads TGTGCCAGCAGCGGGGGCGGGGGGAACATGAACACTGAAGCTTTCTTT. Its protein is CASSGGGGNMNTEAFF.

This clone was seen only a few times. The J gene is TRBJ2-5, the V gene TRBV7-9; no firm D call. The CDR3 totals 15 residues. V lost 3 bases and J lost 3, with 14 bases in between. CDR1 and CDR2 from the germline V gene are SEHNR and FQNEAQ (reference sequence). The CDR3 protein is CASSFPSMDEETQYF. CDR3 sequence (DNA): TGTGCCAGCAGCTTCCCCTCAATGGACGAAGAGACCCAGTACTTC.

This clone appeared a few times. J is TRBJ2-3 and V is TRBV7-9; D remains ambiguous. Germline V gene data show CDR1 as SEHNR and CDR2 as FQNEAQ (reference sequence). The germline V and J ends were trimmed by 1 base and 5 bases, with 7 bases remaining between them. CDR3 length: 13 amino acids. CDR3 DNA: TGTGCCAGCAGCTTAGGCGCACAAGATACGCAGTATTTT. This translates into CASSLGAQDTQYF.

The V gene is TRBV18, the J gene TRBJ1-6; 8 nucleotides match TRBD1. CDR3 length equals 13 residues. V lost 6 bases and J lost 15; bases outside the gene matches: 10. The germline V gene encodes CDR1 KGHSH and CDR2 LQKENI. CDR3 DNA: TGTGCCAGCTCGCCTACCGGACAGGGCGGCCTCCACTTT. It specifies CASSPTGQGGLHF.

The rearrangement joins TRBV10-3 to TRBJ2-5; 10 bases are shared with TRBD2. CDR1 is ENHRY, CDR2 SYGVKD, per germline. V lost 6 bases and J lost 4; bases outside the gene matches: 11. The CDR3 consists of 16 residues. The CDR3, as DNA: TGTGCCATCAGCGTGGGGGCTAGCGGGGGTACAGAGACCCAGTACTTC. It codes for CAISVGASGGTETQYF.

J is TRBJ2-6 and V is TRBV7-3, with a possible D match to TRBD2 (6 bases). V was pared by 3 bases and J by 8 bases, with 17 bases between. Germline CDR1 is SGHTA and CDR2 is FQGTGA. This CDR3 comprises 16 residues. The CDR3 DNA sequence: TGTGCCAGCAGCTTGGGGGGACCCGGGCGATCCAACGTCCTGACTTTC. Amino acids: CASSLGGPGRSNVLTF.

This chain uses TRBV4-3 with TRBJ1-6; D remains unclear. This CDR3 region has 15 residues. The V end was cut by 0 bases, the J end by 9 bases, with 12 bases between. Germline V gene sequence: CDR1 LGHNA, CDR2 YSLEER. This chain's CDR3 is CASSQESREGSPLHF. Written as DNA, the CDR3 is TGCGCCAGCAGCCAAGAGTCGAGGGAGGGTTCACCCCTCCACTTT.

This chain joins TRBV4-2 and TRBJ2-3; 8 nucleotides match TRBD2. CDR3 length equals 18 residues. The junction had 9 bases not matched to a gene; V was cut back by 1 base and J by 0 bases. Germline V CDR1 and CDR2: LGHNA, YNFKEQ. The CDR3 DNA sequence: TGTGCCAGCAGCCAAGGGCTGTGGCGGGGGGTAAGCACAGATACGCAGTATTTT. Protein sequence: CASSQGLWRGVSTDTQYF.

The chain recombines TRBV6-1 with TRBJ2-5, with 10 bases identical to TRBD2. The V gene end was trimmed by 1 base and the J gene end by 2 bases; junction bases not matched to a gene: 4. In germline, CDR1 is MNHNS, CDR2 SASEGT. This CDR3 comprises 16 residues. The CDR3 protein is CASSEGISGGQETQYF. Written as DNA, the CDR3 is TGTGCCAGCAGTGAAGGGATTAGCGGGGGGCAAGAGACCCAGTACTTC.